This T cell receptor (beta chain) was sequenced during a study of blood T cells in healthy people across ages. Through a sample-barcoded 5' primer and a J-beta primer mix, a second PCR was run for about 6 to 11 cycles. TCRdb reprocessed the 5' RACE reads with MiXCR, giving one entry per CDR3 protein. This sample has 1.5 million to 2 million distinct CDR3 sequences, with 49% found just once. Trimming removed 8 bases from V and 8 bases from J; junction bases left unmatched: 12. There are 14 residues in the CDR3. From germline, CDR1 is SGHTA and CDR2 FQGNSA. The chain recombines TRBV7-2 with TRBJ2-3; 8 bases fit TRBD2. This receptor was obtained from a woman between 40 and 50 years old in good health. Material for sequencing was blood. CDR3 in amino acids: CASGPTGGSGTQYF. The DNA of the CDR3 is TGTGCCAGCGGCCCGACGGGGGGGTCAGGTACGCAGTATTTT.